This passage covers 15 T cell receptor beta chains from one sample sequenced in a study of T cells expressing NK-cell markers. After re-calling the 5' RACE reads, TCRdb lists one entry per CDR3 protein, DNA absent. The sample includes hundreds of thousands of distinct CDR3 sequences. The source material was blood T cells: a sorted CD56 or NKG2C T cell subset, CD4+ or CD8+ T cells, or bulk PBMC T cells (not recorded which). The receptors were gathered from a woman between 18 and 70 years old in good health.

The J gene is TRBJ2-2, the V gene TRBV29-1; TCRdb indicates TRBD1, and absent DNA this call remains unverified. Germline lookup yields CDR1 SQVTM and CDR2 ANQGSEA. This CDR3 is built from 15 residues. This CDR3 is CSVVRDRGTTGELFF.

This rearrangement joins TRBV7-2 to TRBJ2-3. The CDR3 extends over 13 amino acids. Per germline, CDR1 SGHTA and CDR2 FQGNSA. CDR3 amino acids: CASSALGTDTQYF.

The chain has TRBV4-2 and TRBJ2-5; TCRdb designates TRBD2, a call that cannot be tested without DNA. The CDR3 has 20 amino acids. CDR1 is LGHNA, CDR2 YNFKEQ, per germline. The CDR3 sequence is CASSQEGVGLAGGGQETQYF.

This chain joins TRBV6-1 and TRBJ2-3; the D call of TRBD2 rests on TCRdb alone, since no DNA is present to check it. There are 15 residues in the CDR3. CDR1 MNHNS and CDR2 SASEGT come from the germline V gene. This CDR3 reads CASSASGKSTDTQYF.

The chain combines TRBV6-2 or TRBV6-3 with TRBJ1-5. CDR3 length equals 15 residues. The germline V gene has CDR1 MNHEY and CDR2 SVGEGT. The CDR3 sequence: CASSYQILSNQPQHF.

This rearrangement joins TRBV12-3 or TRBV12-4 to TRBJ2-1; TCRdb reports TRBD2, a call that lacks DNA to check it against. This CDR3 is 15 amino acids long. This CDR3 is CASSLSGGRADEQFF.

This chain joins TRBV5-1 and TRBJ2-7; there is no DNA to check the TCRdb D call of TRBD1. This CDR3 spans 16 amino acids. Per germline, CDR1 SGHRS and CDR2 YFSETQ. The CDR3 sequence: CASRWQTGTGLYEQYF.

The chain is built from TRBV5-1 and TRBJ2-4; TCRdb's assignment of TRBD1 cannot be checked, as there is no DNA. CDR3 length equals 15 residues. Germline V gives CDR1 SGHRS, CDR2 YFSETQ. The CDR3 loop is CASSVAGQTKNIQYF.

V usage is TRBV7-9 and J usage is TRBJ2-1; absent DNA, TCRdb's TRBD1 call cannot be checked. This CDR3 region has 14 residues. Germline CDR1 reads SEHNR; CDR2 reads FQNEAQ (reference sequence). CDR3 protein: CASITGTGSNEQFF.

The rearrangement uses TRBV20-1 and TRBJ1-3. The germline gives CDR1 DFQATT, CDR2 SNEGSKA (reference sequence). The CDR3 is 15 residues long. CDR3 amino acids: CSARASDNSGNTIYF.

This chain uses TRBV25-1 with TRBJ1-1. Germline V lookup: CDR1 MGHDK, CDR2 SYGVNS. The CDR3 totals 12 residues. The CDR3 here is CASTQGGSEAFF.

This sequence joins TRBV15 and TRBJ1-2. The CDR3 length is 15 residues. Germline V lookup: CDR1 LNHNV, CDR2 YYDKDF (reference sequence). This chain's CDR3 is CATSRGGSVNYGYTF.

The chain is built from TRBV7-2 and TRBJ2-1. CDR1 is SGHTA and CDR2 is FQGNSA in the germline V gene. The CDR3 loop spans 14 amino acids. The CDR3 protein is CASGGWLAYNEQFF.

V usage is TRBV30 and J usage is TRBJ2-1; TCRdb's D call of TRBD1 is untestable without DNA. The V gene's germline CDR1 is GTSNPN and CDR2 SVGIG (reference sequence). The CDR3 consists of 12 residues. The CDR3 loop is CAWSVLGDEQFF.

The V gene is TRBV7-2, the J gene TRBJ2-5. The CDR3 spans 14 residues. Germline assignment: CDR1 SGHTA and CDR2 FQGNSA. The CDR3 loop is CASSLSSLKETQYF.